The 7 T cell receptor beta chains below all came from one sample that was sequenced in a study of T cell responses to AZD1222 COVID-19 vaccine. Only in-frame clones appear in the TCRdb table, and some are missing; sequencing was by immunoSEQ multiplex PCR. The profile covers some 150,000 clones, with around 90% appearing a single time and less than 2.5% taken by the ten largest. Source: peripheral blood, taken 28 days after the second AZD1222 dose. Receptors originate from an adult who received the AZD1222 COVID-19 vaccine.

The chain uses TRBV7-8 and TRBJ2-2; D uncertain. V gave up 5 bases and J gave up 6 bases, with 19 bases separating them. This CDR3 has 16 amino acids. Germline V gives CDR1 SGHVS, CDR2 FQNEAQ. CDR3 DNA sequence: TGTGCCAGCAGCCCAGACCAAGGAAGCTTAGCCGGGGAGCTGTTTTTT. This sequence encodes CASSPDQGSLAGELFF.

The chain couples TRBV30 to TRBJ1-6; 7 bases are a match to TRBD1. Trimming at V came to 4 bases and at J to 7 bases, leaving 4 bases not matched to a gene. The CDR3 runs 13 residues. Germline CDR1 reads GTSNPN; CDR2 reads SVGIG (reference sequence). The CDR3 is CAWTGQHNSPLHF. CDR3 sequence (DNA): TGTGCCTGGACGGGACAGCACAATTCACCCCTCCACTTT.

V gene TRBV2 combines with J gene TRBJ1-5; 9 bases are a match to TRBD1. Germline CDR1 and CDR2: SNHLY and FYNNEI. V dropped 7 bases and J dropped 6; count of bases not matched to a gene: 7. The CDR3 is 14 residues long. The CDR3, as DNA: TGTGCCAGCAATTCCGGGACAGGGTCTCAGCCCCAGCATTTT. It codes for CASNSGTGSQPQHF.

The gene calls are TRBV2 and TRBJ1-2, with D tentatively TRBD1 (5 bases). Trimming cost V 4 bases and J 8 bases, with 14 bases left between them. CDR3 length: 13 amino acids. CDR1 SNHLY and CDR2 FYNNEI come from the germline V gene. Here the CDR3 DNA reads TGTGCCAGCAGTGGGACACCCGGGGGAGGCTACACCTTC. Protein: CASSGTPGGGYTF.

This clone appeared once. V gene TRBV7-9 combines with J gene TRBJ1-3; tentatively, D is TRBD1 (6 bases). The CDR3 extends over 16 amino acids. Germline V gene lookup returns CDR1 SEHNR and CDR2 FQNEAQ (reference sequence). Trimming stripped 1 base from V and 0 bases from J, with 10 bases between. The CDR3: CASSLEGGYSGNTIYF. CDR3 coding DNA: TGTGCCAGCAGCTTAGAGGGGGGCTACTCTGGAAACACCATATATTTT.

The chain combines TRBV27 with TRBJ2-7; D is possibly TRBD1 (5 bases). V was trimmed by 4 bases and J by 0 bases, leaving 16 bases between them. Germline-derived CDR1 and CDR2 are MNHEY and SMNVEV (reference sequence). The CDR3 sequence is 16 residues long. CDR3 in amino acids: CASSSPTGSLSYEQYF. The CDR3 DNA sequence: TGTGCCAGCAGTTCGCCCACAGGTTCCCTCTCCTACGAGCAGTACTTC.

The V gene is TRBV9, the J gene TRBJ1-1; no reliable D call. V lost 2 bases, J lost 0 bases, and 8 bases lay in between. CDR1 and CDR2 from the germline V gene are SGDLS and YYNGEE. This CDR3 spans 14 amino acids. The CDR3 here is CASSVDPLNTEAFF. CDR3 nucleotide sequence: TGTGCCAGCAGCGTTGATCCTTTGAACACTGAAGCTTTCTTT.